The clone carrying this TCR beta chain was observed at least ten times. Its antigen is currently unknown. Other DNA sequences of this sample code for an identical CDR3. The CDR3 loop spans 13 amino acids. This sample is part of a study of shared clonotypes between healthy human individuals. Study background: Sampling drew on donors who were a couple of women and three men aged 18 to 49. Study-wide results and caveats: Represented genetic and exposure-history diversity was restricted by having few donors.

It was on ten immunoSEQ deep assay plates that unsorted PBMC DNA was sequenced. Using immunoSEQ multiplex PCR, the repertoire was profiled, and TCRdb retains in-frame clones only, with some absent. The data hold about 500,000 clones, with roughly three quarters observed a single time. The chain joins TRBV12-2 to TRBJ1-4. TRBV12-2 is deemed a pseudogene. This receptor was identified in a woman in her thirties or forties in good health. Some clones in this sample may be carry-over from other donors' samples. The sequencing input was PBMCs. The CDR3 loop is CASRLAGAQKLFF. As DNA, the CDR3 is TGTGCAAGTCGCTTAGCCGGGGCTCAAAAACTGTTTTTT.